This TCR beta chain came from a study of T cell responses to AZD1222 COVID-19 vaccine. Study details: Pooling covered second doses at about 4 or about 12 weeks.

About this clone: Its antigen remains unidentified.

The V gene's germline CDR1 is SGHRS and CDR2 YFSETQ. V lost 2 bases to trimming and J lost 9 bases, with 12 bases between them. This CDR3 has 13 residues. The table came from immunoSEQ multiplex PCR; TCRdb's copy has only in-frame clones and leaves some out. The data show roughly 260,000 clones, approximately 95% seen once. The study's findings and limits: Baseline seropositives among AZD1222 recipients totaled only five to seven. Donors were largely white British and mainly female; clonal diversity was possibly underestimated.

The chain carries TRBV5-1 and TRBJ2-1, with D tentatively TRBD2 (5 bases). This receptor was identified in an adult in good health. The sequenced sample was peripheral blood, obtained on day 0 of AZD1222 vaccination. The CDR3 DNA follows: TGCGCCAGCAGCTTAGAGGGAAGAAGTGAGCAGTTCTTC. It codes for CASSLEGRSEQFF.